Below, 5 T cell receptor beta chains from the same sample are listed, as sequenced in a study of T cell responses to AZD1222 COVID-19 vaccine. The method was immunoSEQ multiplex PCR; TCRdb's version includes in-frame clones alone and lacks a portion of them. The sample lists 190,000 or so clones, 88% occurring once. This material consisted of peripheral blood, taken 28 days after the second AZD1222 dose. The receptors here all came from an adult who received the AZD1222 COVID-19 vaccine.

This chain joins TRBV7-9 and TRBJ2-5, with 8 bases fitting TRBD1. This CDR3 has 15 amino acids. Germline-derived CDR1 and CDR2 are SEHNR and FQNEAQ (reference sequence). V lost 7 bases, J lost 4 bases, and 11 bases stayed unmatched. CDR3: CASTGTGGRPETQYF. CDR3 nucleotides: TGTGCCAGCACTGGGACAGGCGGCCGGCCAGAGACCCAGTACTTC.

V is TRBV3-1 (or the pseudogene TRBV3-2) and J is TRBJ2-2; TRBD2 matches 13 bases. CDR1 LGHDT and CDR2 YNNKEL come from the germline V gene (reference sequence). J lost 7 bases, V lost 5 bases, and 7 bases had no gene match. The CDR3 totals 16 residues. CDR3 protein: CASSFGLAGAVGELFF. The CDR3 nucleotides are TGTGCCAGCAGCTTCGGACTAGCGGGAGCGGTCGGGGAGCTGTTTTTT.

CDR3: CASRTIPDSYEQYF. The CDR3 nucleotides read TGTGCCAGCAGAACAATCCCGGACAGCTACGAGCAGTACTTC. The rearrangement joins TRBV28 to TRBJ2-7; maybe TRBD1 (6 bases). The ends were cut back, 6 bases at V and 3 bases at J, with 15 bases in the middle. CDR3 size: 14 residues. CDR1 is MDHEN and CDR2 is SYDVKM in the germline V gene.

This clone was observed once. The chain couples TRBV6-5 to TRBJ2-1; TRBD2 matches 8 bases. V was pared by 7 bases and J by 4 bases, with 9 bases of the junction left unmatched. Germline V gene data show CDR1 as MNHEY and CDR2 as SVGAGI. The CDR3 has 15 residues. CDR3 loop: CASNSKREPYNEQFF. CDR3 bases: TGTGCCAGCAACAGCAAGCGGGAGCCTTACAATGAGCAGTTCTTC.

The chain has TRBV28 and TRBJ1-2; TRBD1 might be the D (6 bases). CDR1 and CDR2 from the germline V gene are MDHEN and SYDVKM. Deletions cut 2 bases from V and 4 bases from J, with 14 bases between. The CDR3 totals 15 residues. The CDR3 protein is CASSLPQGLSYGYTF. CDR3 sequence (DNA): TGTGCCAGCAGTTTACCTCAGGGGTTAAGCTATGGCTACACCTTC.